The next 18 T cell receptor beta chains were all read from a single sample in a study of blood T cell repertoires in COVID-19. The table came from immunoSEQ multiplex PCR; TCRdb's copy has only in-frame clones and leaves some out. The repertoire holds roughly 260,000 clones, with roughly 90% as singletons. The sequencing sample was made of peripheral blood. The receptors derive from a woman between 45 and 60 years old who had recovered from COVID-19.

This chain uses TRBV7-2 with TRBJ1-1; D remains unclear. The CDR3 loop spans 16 amino acids. V lost 7 bases and J lost 5, with 23 bases in between. The germline CDR1 and CDR2 sequences are SGHTA and FQGNSA. The CDR3 DNA reads TGTGCCAGCAACTACGACACTAGGGAGTTGAGGACTGAAGCTTTCTTT. Translated, it gives CASNYDTRELRTEAFF.

This clone was counted a few times. This chain links TRBV29-1 with TRBJ1-1; D remains unclear. Germline loops: CDR1 SQVTM, CDR2 ANQGSEA. The V and J ends lost 6 bases and 1 base respectively, with 15 bases between them. There are 14 residues in the CDR3. Here the CDR3 reads CSVTLGGPNTEAFF. CDR3 nucleotides: TGCAGCGTAACACTAGGAGGACCGAACACTGAAGCTTTCTTT.

CDR3 residues: CASSLTWAQHQPQHF. CDR3 DNA: TGCGCCAGCAGCCTGACGTGGGCCCAACATCAGCCCCAGCATTTT. The V gene is TRBV4-1, the J gene TRBJ1-5, with D unresolved. Germline CDR1 is MGHRA and CDR2 is YSYEKL. Trimming cost V 4 bases and J 5 bases, with 15 bases left between them. CDR3 size: 15 residues.

This sequence joins TRBV7-9 and TRBJ1-2; 9 bases match TRBD1. This CDR3 comprises 16 residues. The trim removed 5 bases at V and 4 bases at J, leaving 11 bases unmatched. Looked up from germline, CDR1 is SEHNR and CDR2 is FQNEAQ (reference sequence). The CDR3 bases are TGTGCCAGCAGCGACCTCCGGGACAGGGCTAGCTATGGCTACACCTTC. Its protein is CASSDLRDRASYGYTF. The variable domain in full, with the rest retrieved from reference TRBV7-9 and TRBJ1-2, is DTGVSQNPRHKITKRGQNVTFRCDPISEHNRLYWYRQTLGQGPEFLTYFQNEAQLEKSRLLSDRFSAERPKGSFSTLEIQRTEQGDSAMYLCASSDLRDRASYGYTFGSGTRLTVV.

This clone was counted many times. This chain links TRBV19 with TRBJ2-3; 7 nucleotides agree with TRBD2. Per germline, CDR1 LNHDA and CDR2 SQIVND (reference sequence). Unmatched junction bases numbered 5, after V lost 8 bases and J lost 3 bases. The CDR3 sequence is 13 residues long. CDR3 sequence (DNA): TGTGCCAGTTACACTAGCGAGACAGATACGCAGTATTTT. Its protein is CASYTSETDTQYF.

This sequence joins TRBV6-5 and TRBJ2-4; D is ambiguous. The germline V gene has CDR1 MNHEY and CDR2 SVGAGI. The CDR3 length is 13 residues. V lost 5 bases and J 9 bases, leaving 14 bases between the germline ends. CDR3: CASSRFGVGIQYF. The DNA for the CDR3 is TGTGCCAGCAGTCGCTTCGGTGTTGGCATTCAGTACTTC.

The chain combines TRBV4-2 with TRBJ2-3, with D perhaps TRBD2 (5 bases). The germline V gene encodes CDR1 LGHNA and CDR2 YNFKEQ. Trimming cost V 4 bases and J 2 bases, with 16 bases left between them. The CDR3 consists of 16 residues. The CDR3 region is CASSPYWWRTTDTQYF. The CDR3 nucleotides read TGTGCCAGCAGCCCCTACTGGTGGAGGACCACAGATACGCAGTATTTT.

J is TRBJ1-3 and V is TRBV30; TRBD1 matches at 9 bases. CDR1 GTSNPN and CDR2 SVGIG come from the germline V gene (reference sequence). The CDR3 is 15 residues long. With V trimmed by 7 bases and J by 0 bases, 7 bases remained unmatched. The CDR3 nucleotides read TGTGCCTTCCGGGACAGGGCTACCTCTGGAAACACCATATATTTT. Protein sequence: CAFRDRATSGNTIYF. Looking up the rest from reference TRBV30 and TRBJ1-3 gives the full variable domain: SQTIHQWPATLVQPVGSPLSLECTVEGTSNPNLYWYRQAAGRGLQLLFYSVGIGQISSEVPQNLSASRPQDRQFILSSKKLLLSDSGFYLCAFRDRATSGNTIYFGEGSWLTVV.

The rearrangement joins TRBV5-1 to TRBJ2-1; 9 bases are shared with TRBD1. The CDR3 runs 14 residues. The germline CDR1 and CDR2 sequences are SGHRS and YFSETQ. Trimming took 2 bases from V and 8 from J; bases not matched to a gene: 5. This CDR3 reads CASSFGTGNDEQFF. The CDR3 nucleotides are TGCGCCAGCAGCTTCGGGACAGGGAACGATGAGCAGTTCTTC.

This chain connects TRBV28 to TRBJ2-6, with a tentative D call TRBD1 (5 bases). The CDR3 covers 15 residues. The germline gives CDR1 MDHEN, CDR2 SYDVKM. V dropped 6 bases and J dropped 2 bases, with 11 bases sitting between them. The CDR3 nucleotides read TGTGCCAGCAGGTCAGGGTTGGCTGGGGCCAACGTCCTGACTTTC. Its translation is CASRSGLAGANVLTF.

The rearrangement uses TRBV4-3 and TRBJ2-2; no clear D. V was shortened by 1 base and J by 0 bases, with 9 bases between the two germline ends. This CDR3 comprises 16 residues. CDR1 is LGHNA and CDR2 is YSLEER in the germline V gene. CDR3 DNA: TGCGCCAGCAGCCAAGGAAGACTCTCGAACACCGGGGAGCTGTTTTTT. Its protein is CASSQGRLSNTGELFF.

Here the CDR3 DNA reads TGCGCCAGCAGCTTGGCCGTAGGGACAAGGCAGTTCTTC. This translates into CASSLAVGTRQFF. The chain combines TRBV5-1 with TRBJ2-1; TRBD1 is a possible D gene (6 bases). The V gene lost 0 bases and the J gene lost 12 bases, with 13 bases spanning the gap. This CDR3 comprises 13 residues. CDR1 and CDR2 (germline): SGHRS, YFSETQ.

The rearrangement links TRBV27 to TRBJ2-3; 9 nucleotides agree with TRBD2. CDR3 length: 14 residues. Looked up from germline, CDR1 is MNHEY and CDR2 is SMNVEV (reference sequence). Unmatched junction bases numbered 4, after V lost 7 bases and J lost 2 bases. As DNA, the CDR3 is TGTGCCAGCACCAGCGGGGGGTCCACAGATACGCAGTATTTT. The encoded protein is CASTSGGSTDTQYF.

This chain links TRBV6-5 with TRBJ1-1; 7 nucleotides align to TRBD1. The CDR3 runs 14 residues. V dropped 8 bases and J dropped 0; count of bases not matched to a gene: 6. Germline lookup yields CDR1 MNHEY and CDR2 SVGAGI. CDR3: CASYLTGLNTEAFF. The CDR3 DNA follows: TGTGCCAGCTACCTGACAGGGTTGAACACTGAAGCTTTCTTT.

J is TRBJ2-3 and V is TRBV6-2 or TRBV6-3; 8 bases align to TRBD2. This CDR3 is built from 16 residues. The V gene end was trimmed by 0 bases and the J gene end by 1 base; junction bases not matched to a gene: 3. The V gene's germline CDR1 is MNHEY and CDR2 SVGEGT. The CDR3 loop reads CASSYSGRGGTDTQYF. The CDR3 region has the DNA TGTGCCAGCAGTTACTCAGGGCGGGGGGGCACAGATACGCAGTATTTT.

This chain links TRBV6-2 or TRBV6-3 with TRBJ2-7, with 7 bases matching TRBD2. Germline assignment: CDR1 MNHEY and CDR2 SVGEGT. This CDR3 region has 14 residues. V was pared by 5 bases and J by 6 bases, with 10 bases of the junction left unmatched. The CDR3 bases are TGTGCCAGCAGTCTTAGCGGGTCACTTGCCGAGCAGTACTTC. Encoded protein: CASSLSGSLAEQYF.

The chain links TRBV5-1 to TRBJ2-5; 7 nucleotides line up with TRBD1. J lost 5 bases, V lost 4 bases, and 8 bases had no gene match. There are 14 residues in the CDR3. CDR1 is SGHRS and CDR2 is YFSETQ in the germline V gene. The chain's CDR3 is CASSLGQARETQYF. The CDR3 nucleotides are TGCGCCAGCAGCCTAGGACAGGCTCGGGAGACCCAGTACTTC.

V is TRBV19 and J is TRBJ2-4; 9 bases are a match to TRBD1. Germline values: CDR1 LNHDA, CDR2 SQIVND (reference sequence). With 5 bases clipped from V and 0 bases from J, the junction kept 5 bases outside the gene matches. This CDR3 region has 16 residues. The CDR3: CASSPGTGLAKNIQYF. The CDR3 DNA reads as TGTGCCAGTAGTCCAGGGACAGGGTTAGCCAAAAACATTCAGTACTTC.